The T cell receptor (beta chain) under discussion was sequenced for a study of T cell responses to AZD1222 COVID-19 vaccine. It was second doses at about 4 or about 12 weeks that were pooled. Sequenced by immunoSEQ multiplex PCR; TCRdb stores in-frame clones only, minus some. The table records approximately 190,000 clones, around 93% of them present only once. Notes on this clone: Its antigen is still unknown.

The CDR3 loop spans 14 amino acids. The germline CDR1 and CDR2 sequences are LNHNV and YYDKDF (reference sequence). The junction had 4 bases not matched to a gene; V was cut back by 0 bases and J by 5 bases. Study outcomes and limitations: The study found vaccine-associated CD4 TCRs spanning spike, dominant at 160-218 and 743-854. Clonal diversity was possibly underestimated, and white British individuals and females predominated among donors. A reported finding is that nearly half of spike-specific TCRs target unmutated variant regions.

The sequencing used peripheral blood, collected 28 days after the second AZD1222 dose. This TCR was recovered from an adult who received the AZD1222 COVID-19 vaccine. The chain links TRBV15 to TRBJ2-7; 7 nucleotides align to TRBD1. In DNA, the CDR3 is TGTGCCACCAGCAGAGAAGGGGGCGTCGACGAGCAGTACTTC. It is translated as CATSREGGVDEQYF. Combining the CDR3 with reference TRBV15 and TRBJ2-7 gives the whole variable domain DAMVIQNPRYQVTQFGKPVTLSCSQTLNHNVMYWYQQKSSQAPKLLFHYYDKDFNNEADTPDNFQSRRPNTSFCFLDIRSPGLGDTAMYLCATSREGGVDEQYFGPGTRLTVT.